Here is one T cell receptor beta chain with its context. Its antigen specificity is not known. Per-base qualities were not stored, and no clone one base away is much larger. These data originate in a study of identical twins listed by TCRdb under 2016. General notes on the study: To test whether fetal clonotypes persist, the study used deep sequencing on TCR alpha and beta repertoires from monozygotic twins, unrelated adults of various ages, and cord blood. To rule out contamination, replicate twin experiments were performed at different times with different library preparation protocols. Overall results and qualifications from the work: Invariant T cells such as MAIT and iNKT could partly confound zero-insertion analyses, though diverse VJ usage argued against this for most clonotypes. Compared with coincidental sharing between unrelated individuals, an excess of low generation-probability sequences was observed among out-of-frame TCR alpha sequences shared between twins. Out-of-frame TCR alpha sharing in monozygotic twins was systematically underestimated by recombination models, whereas sharing between unrelated individuals was in agreement with the recombination models. Because the same donors could not be followed over many years, the conclusions depended on cross-sectional statistical analysis. Excess twin sharing in beta out-of-frame sequences was weaker because fewer shared sequences lowered the signal-to-noise ratio. Abundant cord blood beta clonotypes carried fewer insertions; young adult naive repertoires showed a weaker similar trend, while memory repertoires showed none.

Receptor amplification or capture employed 5' RACE. Sequencing instrument: Illumina HiSeq 2000. Template switching added a universal primer binding site, and the final cDNA carried a unique molecular identifier that allowed TCR cDNA molecules to be counted accurately. Specific primers in the conserved constant-segment region were used to synthesize first-strand cDNA for the TCR alpha and beta chains. To control for contamination, every cDNA library was double barcoded, receiving both a SMART-Mk sample barcode and Illumina barcodes. Two successive PCR steps introduced TruSeq adapter sequences along with Illumina sample barcodes. The TCR alpha and beta cDNA libraries were sequenced on the Illumina HiSeq platform using custom primers. The original methods were these. MiGEC was used to process raw reads and extract unique molecular identifiers, and MiXCR was used to find CDR3 positions. Recombination models were inferred per individual with the repgenHMM and IGoR tools using an EM algorithm. The analysis of shared clonotypes was done with the tcR package in R, with sharing normalized by the product of cloneset sizes. Out-of-frame nonproductive sequences were analyzed to study raw recombination free of thymic and clonal selection effects. Starting from the raw public reads, TCRdb applied fastp trimming at Q25, assembled clones with MiXCR and retained in-frame beta chains. Duplicate CDR3 protein sequences are folded into a single record with the most common DNA and genes. It is TCRdb's table, rather than the study itself, that gives the V and J calls and clone size. This sample gives a few hundred thousand distinct CDR3 sequences in total; approximately 17% of them show up just once. In total, the top ten clones hold more than 10% of the sample.

Only healthy Caucasian donors were included. Three unrelated non-twin adults were also sequenced: a male aged 18 to 30, a male aged 50 to 60 and a female aged 50 to 60. Using Miltenyi CD45RO+ enrichment and human naive T-cell isolation kits, memory (CD45RO+) and naive T cells were isolated from PBMC. V lost 5 bases and J lost 2 bases, and the count of bases not matched to a germline gene is 20. Including cysteine and phenylalanine, the CDR3 has 20 amino acids. Left in the record is the CDR3 DNA by itself, 60 bases read in frame from the first base. The CDR1 and CDR2 encoded by the germline V gene (reference sequence) are SGHAT and FQDESV.

The receptor chain draws on TRBV11-1 and TRBJ2-5, and 10 junctional nucleotides match TRBD1. The receptor's source is a man in his fifties in good health. Sequencing input: naive T cells sorted from blood. Read against the paper, the sample's cell subset or site label means: cells isolated with a human naive T-cell isolation kit. The CDR3 corresponds to CASSRRLPGQGPAPQETQYF. The nucleotide sequence reads TGTGCCAGCAGCCGACGCCTACCGGGACAGGGGCCGGCCCCTCAAGAGACCCAGTACTTC.